This is a list of T cell receptor beta chains from one sample in a study of shared clonotypes between healthy human individuals. Here immunoSEQ multiplex PCR was the method, and the copy in TCRdb shows in-frame clones only, minus some. Seen here are roughly 1.4 million clones, around 98.5% observed once, and the top ten hold roughly 0.36%. The sequencing sample was made of naive CD4+ T cells sorted from blood. The receptors shown here come from a young man in good health. CDR3s include the opening cysteine and the closing phenylalanine or tryptophan. D genes are given only for firm matches. Where a row states a size, it is once, few, many or the class of an expanded clone; other rows omit it.

abundance,d_gene,j_gene,v_gene,CDR3nt,CDR3aa
.,TRBD2,TRBJ2-1,TRBV7-9,TGTGCCAGCAGCCCCCTAAGCGGGAGGGGGCTTGATGAGCAGTTCTTC,CASSPLSGRGLDEQFF
.,.,TRBJ1-2,TRBV27,TGTGCCAGCAGCCCAAGGGGGGGACTCAATAACTATGGCTACACCTTC,CASSPRGGLNNYGYTF
once,.,TRBJ2-5,TRBV5-1,TGCGCCAGCAGCCTAAATCCACAGGGTGGGGGGGAGACCCAGTACTTC,CASSLNPQGGGETQYF
.,TRBD2,TRBJ2-1,TRBV4-3,TGCGCCAGCAGCCAAGATGGGACTATAGCTATTGGTGAGCAGTTCTTC,CASSQDGTIAIGEQFF
.,TRBD1,TRBJ2-7,TRBV7-2,TGTGCCAGCAGACTAACCCGGGACAGGGTCCACGAGCAGTACTTC,CASRLTRDRVHEQYF
.,.,TRBJ1-1,TRBV5-4,TGTGCCAGCAGCTTGGCCAAGGGGGTTTACACTGAAGCTTTCTTT,CASSLAKGVYTEAFF
.,TRBD2,TRBJ2-7,TRBV5-1,TGCGCCAGCAGCCTCGAACTAGCGGGAGGTTCCAAGCAGTACTTC,CASSLELAGGSKQYF
.,TRBD2,TRBJ2-1,TRBV11-2,TGTGCCAGCAGCTTAGTGGGGGCGGGAGGGCCACACAATGAGCAGTTCTTC,CASSLVGAGGPHNEQFF
.,.,TRBJ2-1,TRBV7-2,TGTGCCAGCAGCCTCTCTCCCAGCTCCTACAATGAGCAGTTCTTC,CASSLSPSSYNEQFF
.,.,TRBJ2-3,TRBV7-9,TGTGCCAGCAGCTTATATAGCGAGCTGGATACGCAGTATTTT,CASSLYSELDTQYF
.,.,TRBJ2-3,TRBV7-6,TGTGCCAGCAGCTTGTTGGGAGAAAGCGATACGCAGTATTTT,CASSLLGESDTQYF
.,.,TRBJ2-7,TRBV18,TGTGCCAGCTCACCAGCTGGAATCACCTACGAGCAGTACTTC,CASSPAGITYEQYF
.,.,TRBJ2-2,TRBV6-5,TGTGCCGGCTCATCGCGCGGGGAGCTGTTTTTT,CAGSSRGELFF
once,.,TRBJ2-2,TRBV11-3,TGTGCCAGCAGCCGCGAAGACAGGCGAAACACCGGGGAGCTGTTTTTT,CASSREDRRNTGELFF
.,.,TRBJ2-1,TRBV14,TGTGCCAGCAGCCAAGTAGTCTACAATGAGCAGTTCTTC,CASSQVVYNEQFF
.,.,TRBJ2-2,TRBV5-1,TGCGCCAGCAGCTTGGGTCAGGGTGGTCCGTCCGGGGAGCTGTTTTTT,CASSLGQGGPSGELFF
.,TRBD1,TRBJ2-1,TRBV28,TGTGCCAGCAGTTTATGGGGGACAGAGAACAATGAGCAGTTCTTC,CASSLWGTENNEQFF
once,TRBD2,TRBJ2-2,TRBV5-1,TGCGCCAGCAGCACGGGACTAGCGGTCACCGGGGAGCTGTTTTTT,CASSTGLAVTGELFF
.,TRBD2,TRBJ2-3,TRBV4-1,TGCGCCAGCAGCCTAGCGGGCGAAGATACGCAGTATTTT,CASSLAGEDTQYF
.,.,TRBJ1-1,TRBV28,TGTGCCAGCAGGGGGGCGCCCACTGAAGCTTTCTTT,CASRGAPTEAFF
.,TRBD1,TRBJ2-7,TRBV28,TGTGCCAGCAGTTCCCCCCGGGACAGACTAACCTACGAGCAGTACTTC,CASSSPRDRLTYEQYF
.,.,TRBJ1-5,TRBV28,TGTGCCAGCAGTACCAAACGGTTTAGCAATCAGCCCCAGCATTTT,CASSTKRFSNQPQHF